Sequencing of this T cell receptor beta chain was carried out in a study of cytomegalovirus exposure and HLA in healthy donors. Looking at the study overall: The Caucasian-associated ancestry cluster held roughly 80% of 300 to 450 genotyped donors. The study's findings and limits: An analysis was carried out later, and it reportedly showed fewer N-insertions in an Asian-associated ancestry cluster than the roughly 670-donor mean. By a later analysis, the bulk of CMV-associated TCR beta chains appeared HLA-restricted.

The PCR contained 60 Vbeta and 13 Jbeta primers. Libraries were prepared by immunoSEQ multiplex PCR; TCRdb keeps only in-frame clonotypes and omits some of them. The data hold 130,000 to 150,000 clones, with over 70% observed a single time. Though probably carrying unrecorded immune exposures, donors were nominally healthy at sampling. CDR1 SNHLY and CDR2 FYNNEI come from the germline V gene. The CDR3 length is 13 residues. Trimming shortened V by 6 bases and J by 2 bases, and 10 bases separated the two germline ends. Comments on this clone: Antigen unknown.

The specimen was PBMCs. The receptor was isolated from a male donor in good health and CMV-seronegative. The chain has TRBV2 and TRBJ1-1; D gene ambiguous. CDR3 sequence reads: CASSSTVNTEAFF. The CDR3 DNA follows: TGTGCCAGCAGCTCTACAGTTAACACTGAAGCTTTCTTT.